This note documents a single T cell receptor (beta chain) sequence. This sample was included in a study of blood T cell repertoires in COVID-19. Study details: Sites across the United States, Italy and Spain contributed samples from acute and convalescent COVID-19. Sources were T cells, B-cell-depleted T cells, or PBMCs; the material itself was cDNA or gDNA.

Germline V lookup: CDR1 KGHSH, CDR2 LQKENI. Trimming cost V 1 base and J 11 bases, with 14 bases left between them. The CDR3 sequence is 14 residues long. Authors' processing steps: Reference gene primer amplification gave nucleated cell count estimates. TCRdb's copy holds only in-frame clones and misses some; the assay was immunoSEQ multiplex PCR. V and J calls and clone size come straight from that table; D and trimming were deduced from the DNA. In the table there are 70,000 to 75,000 clones, just over 85% of which are singletons. The chain is built from TRBV18 and TRBJ1-4; TRBD1 is a possible D gene (6 bases). The origin of this receptor is a human donor in a cohort sampled during active COVID-19. Sequencing was performed on peripheral blood. CDR3 bases: TGTGCCAGCTCACCACAGGGGGTAAGCCAGAAACTGTTTTTT. Translation gives CASSPQGVSQKLFF.